The present T cell receptor beta chain was sequenced within a study of blood T cell repertoires in COVID-19. Turning to the study itself: PBMCs, B-cell-depleted T cells, or T cells provided the cDNA or gDNA that made up the material.

Data came from immunoSEQ multiplex PCR; TCRdb stores just in-frame clones and leaves some out. The sample includes 210,000 or so clones, roughly 80% of them seen just once. The J segment lost 0 bases and the V segment lost 0 bases, leaving 2 bases of the junction unmatched. From germline, CDR1 is SEHNR and CDR2 FQNEAQ (reference sequence). The CDR3 totals 15 residues. Source material: peripheral blood. The V gene is TRBV7-9, the J gene TRBJ2-7, with 7 bases aligning to TRBD2. The clonotype comes from a woman aged 80 or over with acute or convalescent COVID-19. CDR3 in amino acids: CASSLAWEGSYEQYF. The CDR3 region has the DNA TGTGCCAGCAGCTTAGCGTGGGAGGGCTCCTACGAGCAGTACTTC.